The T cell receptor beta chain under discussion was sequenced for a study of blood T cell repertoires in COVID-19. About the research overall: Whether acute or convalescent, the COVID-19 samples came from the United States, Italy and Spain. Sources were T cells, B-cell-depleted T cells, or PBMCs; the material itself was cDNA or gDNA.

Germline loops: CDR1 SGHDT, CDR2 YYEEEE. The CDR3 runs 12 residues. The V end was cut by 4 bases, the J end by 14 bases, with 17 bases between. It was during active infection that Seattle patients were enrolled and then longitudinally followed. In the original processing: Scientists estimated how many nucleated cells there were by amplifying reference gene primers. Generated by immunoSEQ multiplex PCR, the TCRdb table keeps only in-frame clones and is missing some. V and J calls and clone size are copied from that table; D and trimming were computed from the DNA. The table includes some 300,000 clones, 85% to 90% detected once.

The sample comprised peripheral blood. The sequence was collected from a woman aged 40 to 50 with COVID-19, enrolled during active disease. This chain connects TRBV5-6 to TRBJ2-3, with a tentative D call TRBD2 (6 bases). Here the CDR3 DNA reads TGTGCCAGCAGCGGGGGGAGGCTGGGTCCGTATTTT. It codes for CASSGGRLGPYF.